There are many counts of the clone carrying this T cell receptor (beta chain). Its target is not known. The data stem from a study of regulatory T cells in long-lasting Graves disease. General study points: Peripheral blood alone, not thyroid tissue, underwent study. Authors noted too few samples as a limitation. Reduced TCR diversity was observed in persistent Graves' patients versus newly diagnosed patients.

Time point in this sample: persistent/refractory GD, antithyroid drugs over 5 years with positive TRAb. Extracted PBMC RNA gave rise to the TCR library. Through Arm-PCR of CDR3 regions and iRepertoire HTBI primers, TCR beta libraries were built. Each CDR3 protein gets one entry after TCRdb re-called the multiplex PCR reads with MiXCR. This sample has over 350,000 distinct CDR3 sequences, with around 20% found just once. The receptor was isolated from a female donor with Graves disease. The source was peripheral blood mononuclear cells (PBMCs), collected when the disease was refractory, from a patient treated with antithyroid drugs.

The CDR3 nucleotides are TGTGCCAGCAGCTTAGGTCACAGCAGCTATGGCTACACCTTC. Its protein is CASSLGHSSYGYTF. This rearrangement joins TRBV11-2 to TRBJ1-2, with unresolved D. From germline, CDR1 is SGHAT and CDR2 FQNNGV. Trimming pared 1 base from V and 4 bases from J, leaving 10 bases between. The CDR3 covers 14 residues. Drawing the rest from reference TRBV11-2 and TRBJ1-2, the complete variable domain is EAGVAQSPRYKIIEKRQSVAFWCNPISGHATLYWYQQILGQGPKLLIQFQNNGVVDDSQLPKDRFSAERLKGVDSTLKIQPAKLEDSAVYLCASSLGHSSYGYTFGSGTRLTVV.